This passage covers 25 T cell receptor beta chains from one sample sequenced in a study of blood T cells in healthy people across ages. The authors ran a second PCR of 7 to 11 cycles using a sample-barcoded 5' primer and a J-beta primer mix. MiXCR, run by TCRdb on the 5' RACE reads, gives a single entry per CDR3 protein. The repertoire includes fewer than 1,200,000 distinct CDR3 sequences, 20% to 25% of them detected once, and 0.75% sits in the top ten. The sample was also linked to a second study, of T cells of mothers and their children.

The sequencing input was blood. The source of these receptors is a girl aged 2 to 10 in good health.

This chain connects TRBV5-1 to TRBJ2-5, with TRBD2 matching 13 bases. The DNA end is a closer match to TRBJ2-1, so the J assignment may be wrong. CDR3 length: 15 residues. CDR1 SGHRS and CDR2 YFSETQ come from the germline V gene. CDR3 sequence (DNA): TGCGCCAGCACGATTCTTGGGACTAGCGGGAAGGGGCAGTTCTTC. Translating it yields CASTILGTSGKGQFF.

The V gene is TRBV11-3, the J gene TRBJ2-7; 12 positions match TRBD1. Germline V gives CDR1 SGHNT, CDR2 YENEEA. With 1 base clipped from V and 5 bases from J, the junction kept 0 bases outside the gene matches. The CDR3 extends over 14 amino acids. Written as DNA, the CDR3 is TGTGCCAGCAGCTTAGGGGACAGGGGGCACGAGCAGTACTTC. It specifies CASSLGDRGHEQYF.

This clonotype has just a few counts. The junction departs from the called germline gene at one end, perhaps through a read error. The rearrangement joins TRBV7-2 to TRBJ2-3, with TRBD2 identical over 8 bases. Germline V gives CDR1 SGHTA, CDR2 FQGNSA. This CDR3 is 15 amino acids long. CDR3 DNA: TGTGCCGGCAGCCTTACTAGCGGTCGCACAGATACGCAGTATTTT. The encoded protein is CAGSLTSGRTDTQYF.

This chain's CDR3 is CARGAGGPLDEQFF. Written as DNA, the CDR3 is TGTGCCAGGGGAGCGGGAGGGCCTTTGGATGAGCAGTTCTTC. The J gene is TRBJ2-5, the V gene TRBV10-3; 10 bases map to TRBD2. The J call may be in error: the DNA end matches TRBJ2-1 better. The CDR3 is made up of 14 amino acids. Germline V gene lookup returns CDR1 ENHRY and CDR2 SYGVKD.

This clonotype has only a few counts. Its ends do not fully match the called genes, so a read error is possible. This chain connects TRBV11-3 to TRBJ2-4; TRBD2 matches at 14 bases. CDR1 SGHNT and CDR2 YENEEA come from the germline V gene. The CDR3 runs to 22 residues. The CDR3 sequence: CASSLGGFRTSGRSIDKNIQYF. The CDR3, as DNA: TGTGCTAGCAGCTTAGGTGGGTTTCGGACTAGCGGGAGGAGCATCGACAAAAACATTCAGTACTTC.

This clonotype was counted only a few times. This chain connects TRBV3-1 to TRBJ1-3, with D perhaps matching TRBD1 (5 bases). Germline V gene data show CDR1 as LGHDT and CDR2 as YNNKEL (reference sequence). V was cut by 2 bases and J by 0 bases, with 14 bases left in between. The CDR3 has 17 amino acids. This CDR3 reads CASSQSRPGLSGNTIYF. CDR3 nucleotides: TGTGCCAGCAGCCAAAGTAGGCCGGGACTCTCTGGAAACACCATATATTTT. Full variable domain (rest looked up from reference TRBV3-1 and TRBJ1-3): DTAVSQTPKYLVTQMGNDKSIKCEQNLGHDTMYWYKQDSKKFLKIMFSYNNKELIINETVPNRFSPKSPDKAHLNLHINSLELGDSAVYFCASSQSRPGLSGNTIYFGEGSWLTVV.

This clonotype appeared a few times. The V call is TRBV14, the J call TRBJ2-3; D call uncertain. CDR1 and CDR2 from the germline V gene are SGHDN and FVKESK. The CDR3 is made up of 11 amino acids. The V end was cut by 5 bases, the J end by 11 bases, with 11 bases between. The CDR3 is CASSIRQVQYF. The CDR3 DNA sequence: TGTGCCAGCAGCATTCGACAAGTGCAGTATTTT.

The chain combines TRBV4-1 with TRBJ1-6, with D uncertain. The ends were cut back, 0 bases at V and 10 bases at J, with 13 bases in the middle. In germline, CDR1 is MGHRA, CDR2 YSYEKL. The CDR3 length is 15 residues. CDR3 sequence (DNA): TGCGCCAGCAGCCAAGATATGGGTGTCACATCACCCCTCCACTTT. As protein: CASSQDMGVTSPLHF.

This clonotype was seen a few times. This chain joins TRBV12-3 or TRBV12-4 and TRBJ1-1; D ambiguous. This CDR3 spans 12 amino acids. V dropped 8 bases and J dropped 11 bases, with 18 bases sitting between them. The CDR3 reads CASFYLEGAAFF. In DNA form, the CDR3 reads TGTGCCAGCTTTTACCTCGAGGGCGCGGCTTTCTTT.

The J gene is TRBJ2-3, the V gene TRBV10-2, with 7 bases lining up with TRBD2. J gave up 0 bases and V 3 bases, and 9 bases lay outside the gene matches. CDR1 and CDR2 (germline): WSHSY, SAAADI. The CDR3 spans 17 residues. The CDR3 region has the DNA TGCGCCAGCAGTGACACACCGGGCGGGGGAAGCACAGATACGCAGTATTTT. It yields the protein CASSDTPGGGSTDTQYF.

The CDR3 DNA follows: TGTGCCAGCAGATTCCAAGTGGGCTACACCTTC. Translation: CASRFQVGYTF. The chain combines TRBV6-1 with TRBJ1-2; D gene unclear. The CDR3 runs to 11 residues. CDR1 and CDR2 (germline): MNHNS, SASEGT. V dropped 6 bases and J dropped 8 bases, with 10 bases sitting between them.

J is TRBJ1-6 and V is TRBV28; 8 nucleotides line up with TRBD1. Germline V gene sequence: CDR1 MDHEN, CDR2 SYDVKM. There are 15 residues in the CDR3. V shed 6 bases and J 13 bases; nucleotides not matched to a gene: 14. The CDR3 nucleotides are TGTGCCAGCAGGGCCCAAGGGACAGGCGCAAATCCCCTCCACTTT. It codes for CASRAQGTGANPLHF. Full variable domain (missing parts from reference TRBV28 and TRBJ1-6): DVKVTQSSRYLVKRTGEKVFLECVQDMDHENMFWYRQDPGLGLRLIYFSYDVKMKEKGDIPEGYSVSREKKERFSLILESASTNQTSMYLCASRAQGTGANPLHFGNGTRLTVT.

The J gene is TRBJ2-6, the V gene TRBV21-1. TRBV21-1 is recorded as a pseudogene. CDR3 length equals 16 residues. CDR3 DNA: TGTGCCAGCAGCAAAGATAGTGTCTCTGGGGCCAACGTCCTGACTTTC. Amino acids: CASSKDSVSGANVLTF.

This clonotype was observed a handful of times. J is TRBJ2-3 and V is TRBV27; TRBD2 aligns across 11 bases. The CDR3 has 15 residues. Looked up from germline, CDR1 is MNHEY and CDR2 is SMNVEV (reference sequence). V trimming: 2 bases; J trimming: 6 bases; junction bases outside the gene matches: 4. CDR3 sequence (DNA): TGTGCCAGCAGTTTAACACTAGCGGGAGTTGATACGCAGTATTTT. Translating gives CASSLTLAGVDTQYF.

This clonotype showed up many times. The V gene is TRBV6-2 or TRBV6-3, the J gene TRBJ2-2; the match to TRBD2 covers 10 bases. CDR1 and CDR2 (germline): MNHEY, SVGEGT. The CDR3 totals 18 residues. V was clipped by 7 bases and J by 1 base; unmatched bases: 12. The CDR3 bases are TGTGCCAGCACCCCCGGGACTAGCGACTTTATGAACACCGGGGAGCTGTTTTTT. This translates into CASTPGTSDFMNTGELFF.

The V and J genes are TRBV9 and TRBJ2-4; no clear D gene. The CDR3 consists of 14 residues. Germline CDR1 is SGDLS and CDR2 is YYNGEE. The V gene lost 0 bases and the J gene lost 8 bases, with 12 bases spanning the gap. CDR3 DNA sequence: TGTGCCAGCAGCGTAGATTTATCTAGGGACATTCAGTACTTC. This translates into CASSVDLSRDIQYF. The full variable domain, rest sourced from reference TRBV9 and TRBJ2-4, is DSGVTQTPKHLITATGQRVTLRCSPRSGDLSVYWYQQSLDQGLQFLIQYYNGEERAKGNILERFSAQQFPDLHSELNLSSLELGDSALYFCASSVDLSRDIQYFGAGTRLSVL.

The chain combines TRBV4-3 with TRBJ2-7, with a weak D call TRBD2 (5 bases). The germline V gene encodes CDR1 LGHNA and CDR2 YSLEER. This CDR3 contains 13 residues. V lost 4 bases and J lost 5, with 12 bases in between. For the CDR3, the DNA is TGCGCCAGCAGCCGCGGGCTAGTCCACGAGCAGTACTTC. It codes for CASSRGLVHEQYF.

This clonotype was seen more than once but under ten times. V and J are TRBV15 and TRBJ2-5; 7 nucleotides match TRBD2. With the DNA end fitting TRBJ2-7 better, the J assignment may be wrong. The germline gives CDR1 LNHNV, CDR2 YYDKDF (reference sequence). The CDR3 runs 17 residues. The CDR3 region has the DNA TGTGCCACCAGCAGAGGTGCGAGGCGGGAGTCAGCCTACGAGCAGTACTTC. Its translation is CATSRGARRESAYEQYF.

This clonotype has more than one count but fewer than ten. CDR3 in amino acids: CASSEIIAGGLETQYF. CDR3 nucleotide sequence: TGTGCCAGCAGCGAAATTATAGCGGGGGGGCTCGAGACCCAGTACTTC. The gene calls are TRBV7-2 and TRBJ2-5; the match to TRBD2 covers 11 bases. This CDR3 has 16 amino acids. From germline, CDR1 is SGHTA and CDR2 FQGNSA. Trimming took 5 bases from V and 5 from J; bases not matched to a gene: 10.

As DNA, the CDR3 is TGTGCCAGCAGCCCTCCAGGGGAGGCCTACGAGCAGTACTTC. It is translated as CASSPPGEAYEQYF. This rearrangement joins TRBV13 to TRBJ2-7; D possibly uses TRBD1 or TRBD2 (6 bases each). Deletions cut 5 bases from V and 2 bases from J, with 13 bases between. The CDR3 is made up of 14 amino acids. Germline loops: CDR1 PRHDT, CDR2 FYEKMQ (reference sequence). Combining the CDR3 with reference TRBV13 and TRBJ2-7 gives the whole variable domain AAGVIQSPRHLIKEKRETATLKCYPIPRHDTVYWYQQGPGQDPQFLISFYEKMQSDKGSIPDRFSAQQFSDYHSELNMSSLELGDSALYFCASSPPGEAYEQYFGPGTRLTVT.

The rearrangement links TRBV25-1 to TRBJ1-2, with TRBD1 matching 7 bases. Trimming took 4 bases from V and 4 from J; bases not matched to a gene: 3. This CDR3 is 13 amino acids long. CDR1 and CDR2 from the germline V gene are MGHDK and SYGVNS. CDR3 loop: CASSGGQPYGYTF. The DNA of the CDR3 is TGTGCCAGCAGTGGGGGACAGCCCTATGGCTACACCTTC.

The table lists this clonotype with a few counts. The chain couples TRBV5-1 to TRBJ1-1; D gene uncertain. Germline lookup yields CDR1 SGHRS and CDR2 YFSETQ. This CDR3 spans 15 amino acids. The V end lost 3 bases, the J end lost 4 bases, and 16 bases lay between the germline ends. The CDR3 loop reads CASSSVGESPTEAFF. CDR3 nucleotides: TGCGCCAGCAGCTCGGTCGGGGAAAGTCCCACTGAAGCTTTCTTT.

The sample holds a few counts of this clonotype. The chain employs TRBV29-1 and TRBJ2-1, with TRBD1 identical over 7 bases. The end of the DNA is better explained by TRBJ2-7, so the J call may be wrong. In germline, CDR1 is SQVTM, CDR2 ANQGSEA. The CDR3 runs 14 residues. The CDR3 DNA follows: TGCAGCGTTGAAGACGAAGGACAGGCCTACGAGCAGTACTTC. Amino acid sequence: CSVEDEGQAYEQYF.

This clonotype was counted only a few times. V is TRBV5-1 and J is TRBJ1-1; D remains ambiguous. The CDR3 sequence is 13 residues long. Per germline, CDR1 SGHRS and CDR2 YFSETQ. V lost 4 bases and J lost 7, with 14 bases in between. CDR3 residues: CASSQDGVIEAFF. The CDR3 DNA reads as TGCGCCAGCAGCCAGGACGGGGTAATTGAAGCTTTCTTT.

The chain joins TRBV25-1 to TRBJ1-4; 9 bases fit TRBD1. V trimming: 3 bases; J trimming: 4 bases; junction bases outside the gene matches: 9. The CDR3 covers 17 residues. The germline V gene has CDR1 MGHDK and CDR2 SYGVNS. CDR3 amino acids: CASSDYRPGQGNEKLFF. Written as DNA, the CDR3 is TGTGCCAGCAGTGATTATCGCCCGGGACAGGGTAATGAAAAACTGTTTTTT.